Below, 26 T cell receptor beta chains from the same sample are listed, as sequenced in a study of T cell repertoires in cytomegalovirus infection. TCRdb re-analysed the reads in MiXCR, keeping a single row per CDR3 protein. Altogether about 180,000 distinct CDR3 sequences are present, about 15% being singletons, with the ten largest covering approximately 30%. Sequencing was done on a sample of PBMCs. The receptors stem from a human donor in good health (CMV status not recorded). Some clones in this sample may be carry-over from other donors' samples.

This clonotype showed up many times. The rearrangement links TRBV5-1 to TRBJ1-1; D gene ambiguous. Germline CDR1 and CDR2: SGHRS and YFSETQ. The CDR3 length is 20 residues. Between the trimmed V and J ends, which lost 1 base and 5 bases, there was a span of 30 bases. For the CDR3, the DNA is TGCGCCAGCAGCTTGAAGGAGGGTCTGAGGAAAGCAAGGGCGGAGACTGAAGCTTTCTTT. It codes for CASSLKEGLRKARAETEAFF.

This clonotype was seen more than once but under ten times. The rearrangement uses TRBV12-3 or TRBV12-4 and TRBJ2-1; D is perhaps TRBD2 (7 bases). Trimming stripped 9 bases from V and 7 bases from J, with 16 bases between. The CDR3 loop spans 13 amino acids. CDR3 DNA: TGTGCCAGTAGGGGGGGGCCGCATAATGAGCAGTTCTTC. Amino acid sequence: CASRGGPHNEQFF.

The chain couples TRBV10-3 to TRBJ1-1; maybe TRBD1 (5 bases). Trimming removed 5 bases at V and 1 base at J, with 8 bases between. CDR3 length equals 13 residues. The germline CDR1 and CDR2 sequences are ENHRY and SYGVKD. In DNA, the CDR3 is TGTGCCATCAGTCCTACAGGGAACACTGAAGCTTTCTTT. This encodes CAISPTGNTEAFF.

At least ten counts were recorded for this clonotype. The chain joins TRBV12-3 or TRBV12-4 to TRBJ2-1; no clear D. Trimming pared 0 bases from V and 4 bases from J, leaving 13 bases between. The CDR3 is made up of 16 amino acids. The CDR3 nucleotides are TGTGCCAGCAGTTTAGCCACATCCGCGTTGTACAATGAGCAGTTCTTC. Protein product: CASSLATSALYNEQFF.

The table lists this clonotype with a few counts. The rearrangement joins TRBV7-6 to TRBJ1-4; tentative D call: TRBD1 (6 bases). In germline, CDR1 is SGHVS, CDR2 FNYEAQ. The ends were cut back, 1 base at V and 7 bases at J, with 13 bases in the middle. The CDR3 contains 15 residues. The CDR3 reads CASSLGGRGGEKLFF. CDR3 in DNA: TGTGCCAGCAGCTTAGGCGGCAGGGGAGGTGAAAAACTGTTTTTT.

This clonotype showed up just a few times. The rearrangement uses TRBV5-1 and TRBJ1-1; perhaps TRBD1 as D (6 bases). The CDR3 runs 15 residues. V shed 0 bases and J shed 2 bases, with 11 bases lying between them. CDR1 and CDR2 from the germline V gene are SGHRS and YFSETQ. CDR3 bases: TGCGCCAGCAGCTTGGCCAAGGGGGTTAACACTGAAGCTTTCTTT. Encoded protein: CASSLAKGVNTEAFF.

This clonotype was seen ten or more times. The chain links TRBV5-6 to TRBJ2-2, with D perhaps matching TRBD1 (5 bases). The CDR3 spans 16 residues. Looked up from germline, CDR1 is SGHDT and CDR2 is YYEEEE. V lost 1 base to trimming and J lost 7 bases, with 17 bases between them. The CDR3 region is CASSLSLTVGGGELFF. CDR3 in DNA: TGTGCCAGCAGCTTGTCTTTGACAGTCGGTGGCGGGGAGCTGTTTTTT.

This clonotype was picked up many times. The V and J genes are TRBV6-6 and TRBJ2-3; D unclear. V lost 6 bases and J 3 bases, leaving 7 bases between the germline ends. CDR1 is MNHNY and CDR2 is SVGAGI in the germline V gene (reference sequence). The CDR3 is 12 residues long. The chain's CDR3 is CASRGWTDTQYF. The CDR3 nucleotides are TGTGCCAGCAGGGGGTGGACAGATACGCAGTATTTT.

This clonotype was picked up many times. This chain connects TRBV7-2 to TRBJ2-5; perhaps TRBD1 as D (5 bases). The V gene lost 5 bases and the J gene lost 7 bases, with 8 bases spanning the gap. This CDR3 has 11 amino acids. In germline, CDR1 is SGHTA, CDR2 FQGNSA. The chain's CDR3 is CASSNQGTQYF. The CDR3 DNA is TGTGCCAGCAGCAACCAGGGGACCCAGTACTTC.

The chain recombines TRBV5-1 with TRBJ2-1, with 7 bases aligning to TRBD1. The CDR3 loop spans 16 amino acids. V gave up 1 base and J gave up 2 bases; unmatched junction bases: 6. Germline CDR1 is SGHRS and CDR2 is YFSETQ. CDR3 sequence reads: CASSLTGQSTYNEQFF. DNA for the CDR3: TGCGCCAGCAGCTTGACGGGACAGTCTACCTACAATGAGCAGTTCTTC. Variable domain in full (rest from reference TRBV5-1 and TRBJ2-1): KAGVTQTPRYLIKTRGQQVTLSCSPISGHRSVSWYQQTPGQGLQFLFEYFSETQRNKGNFPGRFSGRQFSNSRSEMNVSTLELGDSALYLCASSLTGQSTYNEQFFGPGTRLTVL.

This clonotype was picked up many times. This chain joins TRBV7-8 and TRBJ2-7; D unclear. Per germline, CDR1 SGHVS and CDR2 FQNEAQ. The CDR3 loop spans 16 amino acids. Trimming removed 1 base from V and 6 bases from J, with 19 bases in between. CDR3 sequence reads: CASSLVGWRSFGEQYF. In nucleotides, the CDR3 is TGTGCCAGCAGCTTAGTTGGTTGGCGGTCCTTCGGCGAGCAGTACTTC.

This clonotype was recorded at least ten times. The chain links TRBV10-3 to TRBJ2-2; 9 bases map to TRBD1. Germline V gene lookup returns CDR1 ENHRY and CDR2 SYGVKD. The CDR3 runs 16 residues. With V trimmed by 4 bases and J by 8 bases, 11 bases remained unmatched. In nucleotides, the CDR3 is TGTGCCATCAGTGGACCCGGGACAGGGTTGTCAGGGGAGCTGTTTTTT. It is translated as CAISGPGTGLSGELFF.

The table lists this clonotype with a few counts. The chain has TRBV19 and TRBJ1-5; possible D gene TRBD1, 5 bases. CDR1 is LNHDA, CDR2 SQIVND, per germline (reference sequence). This CDR3 is built from 17 residues. Here the CDR3 reads CAASRDQRGYSNQPQHF. The CDR3 region has the DNA TGTGCTGCCTCACGGGACCAAAGAGGATATAGCAATCAGCCCCAGCATTTT.

This clonotype was counted ten times or more. The V and J genes are TRBV10-2 and TRBJ2-1, with 9 bases lining up with TRBD2. V trimming: 0 bases; J trimming: 9 bases; junction bases outside the gene matches: 12. The CDR3 sequence is 17 residues long. The germline V gene encodes CDR1 WSHSY and CDR2 SAAADI. The CDR3, as DNA: TGCGCCAGCAGTGAGTCCCCCGCGGGAGGGCCTTCTTCTGAGCAGTTCTTC. Its translation: CASSESPAGGPSSEQFF.

This clonotype was seen a handful of times. This rearrangement joins TRBV29-1 to TRBJ2-7; D is uncertain. The CDR3 totals 13 residues. The germline CDR1 and CDR2 sequences are SQVTM and ANQGSEA. Between the trimmed V and J ends, which lost 1 base and 1 base, there was a span of 8 bases. DNA of the CDR3: TGCAGCGTTGAAGGTCCAAATTCCTACGAGCAGTACTTC. Amino acid sequence: CSVEGPNSYEQYF.

At least ten counts were recorded for this clonotype. The gene calls are TRBV7-2 and TRBJ2-2, with 15 bases that match TRBD2. This CDR3 contains 15 residues. Germline lookup yields CDR1 SGHTA and CDR2 FQGNSA. J was trimmed by 4 bases and V by 6 bases; bases with no gene match: 0. The CDR3 is CASRGLAGGTGELFF. CDR3 DNA sequence: TGTGCCAGCAGGGGACTAGCGGGAGGCACCGGGGAGCTGTTTTTT.

This clonotype was detected many times. V is TRBV7-9 and J is TRBJ1-4; 9 bases agree with TRBD1. CDR3 length: 14 residues. V lost 5 bases, J lost 6 bases, and 4 bases stayed unmatched. The germline V gene has CDR1 SEHNR and CDR2 FQNEAQ (reference sequence). The CDR3 DNA reads as TGTGCCAGCAGCGCACAGGGGGCTTATGAAAAACTGTTTTTT. Amino acids: CASSAQGAYEKLFF.

The chain has TRBV14 and TRBJ2-7; no clear D gene. The CDR3 length is 11 residues. Between the trimmed V and J ends, which lost 3 bases and 9 bases, there was a span of 9 bases. CDR1 and CDR2 (germline): SGHDN, FVKESK. The DNA of the CDR3 is TGTGCCAGCAGCCAGTATGACGCGCAGTACTTC. It is translated as CASSQYDAQYF.

The chain links TRBV5-5 to TRBJ1-2; D remains ambiguous. V lost 2 bases to trimming and J lost 4 bases, with 6 bases between them. This CDR3 has 12 residues. Per germline, CDR1 SGHKS and CDR2 YYEKEE (reference sequence). CDR3 in amino acids: CASSFVAYGYTF. CDR3 nucleotides: TGTGCCAGCAGCTTCGTGGCCTATGGCTACACCTTC.

V usage is TRBV6-2 or TRBV6-3 and J usage is TRBJ2-7, with D possibly matching TRBD1 (5 bases). Germline V lookup: CDR1 MNHEY, CDR2 SVGEGT. With 10 bases removed from V and 5 bases from J, the gap between germline ends came to 12 bases. CDR3 length: 11 amino acids. The CDR3 region is CATERGNEQYF. CDR3 coding DNA: TGTGCCACGGAAAGGGGCAACGAGCAGTACTTC.

V usage is TRBV5-1 and J usage is TRBJ2-1; D is ambiguous. The germline gives CDR1 SGHRS, CDR2 YFSETQ. The CDR3 has 12 residues. V gave up 2 bases and J gave up 6 bases, with 6 bases separating them. Here the CDR3 reads CASSFHTNEQFF. Here the CDR3 DNA reads TGCGCCAGCAGCTTCCACACCAATGAGCAGTTCTTC.

The genes are TRBV29-1 and TRBJ2-3; TRBD2 matches at 11 bases. V trimming: 6 bases; J trimming: 7 bases; junction bases outside the gene matches: 9. Germline assignment: CDR1 SQVTM and CDR2 ANQGSEA. The CDR3 is 14 residues long. The CDR3 coding sequence is TGCAGCGTCTCGACTAGCGGGGCGTATCATACGCAGTATTTT. It codes for CSVSTSGAYHTQYF.

This clonotype was counted between two and nine times. The chain uses TRBV29-1 and TRBJ1-2, with D perhaps TRBD1 (6 bases). Trimming took 4 bases from V and 4 from J, leaving 7 bases between them. CDR1 and CDR2 from the germline V gene are SQVTM and ANQGSEA. The CDR3 runs to 11 residues. CDR3 in amino acids: CSVGGAYGYTF. Written as DNA, the CDR3 is TGCAGCGTTGGGGGGGCCTATGGCTACACCTTC.

This clonotype was detected many times. The chain uses TRBV28 and TRBJ2-5; TRBD1 is a possible D gene (5 bases). This CDR3 region has 13 residues. Looked up from germline, CDR1 is MDHEN and CDR2 is SYDVKM. Trimming removed 4 bases from V and 4 bases from J, with 10 bases in between. The CDR3 spells CASSWPGRETQYF. CDR3 coding DNA: TGTGCCAGCAGTTGGCCAGGGCGAGAGACCCAGTACTTC. Based on the CDR3 plus reference TRBV28 and TRBJ2-5, the full variable domain is DVKVTQSSRYLVKRTGEKVFLECVQDMDHENMFWYRQDPGLGLRLIYFSYDVKMKEKGDIPEGYSVSREKKERFSLILESASTNQTSMYLCASSWPGRETQYFGPGTRLLVL.

The sample holds many counts of this clonotype. The DNA of the CDR3 is TGTGCCAGCAGTTTATCCGGGATTAATTCACCCCTCCACTTT. Translated, it gives CASSLSGINSPLHF. V and J are TRBV28 and TRBJ1-6; D remains ambiguous. Germline values: CDR1 MDHEN, CDR2 SYDVKM. This CDR3 has 14 amino acids. Trimming removed 1 base from V and 6 bases from J, with 7 bases in between.

The chain joins TRBV5-6 to TRBJ1-3; 7 bases agree with TRBD1. V lost 4 bases, J lost 4 bases, and 8 bases stayed unmatched. Germline-derived CDR1 and CDR2 are SGHDT and YYEEEE. The CDR3 runs 15 residues. CDR3: CASSAQGLEGNTIYF. CDR3 nucleotides: TGTGCCAGCAGCGCACAGGGGCTGGAAGGAAACACCATATATTTT.